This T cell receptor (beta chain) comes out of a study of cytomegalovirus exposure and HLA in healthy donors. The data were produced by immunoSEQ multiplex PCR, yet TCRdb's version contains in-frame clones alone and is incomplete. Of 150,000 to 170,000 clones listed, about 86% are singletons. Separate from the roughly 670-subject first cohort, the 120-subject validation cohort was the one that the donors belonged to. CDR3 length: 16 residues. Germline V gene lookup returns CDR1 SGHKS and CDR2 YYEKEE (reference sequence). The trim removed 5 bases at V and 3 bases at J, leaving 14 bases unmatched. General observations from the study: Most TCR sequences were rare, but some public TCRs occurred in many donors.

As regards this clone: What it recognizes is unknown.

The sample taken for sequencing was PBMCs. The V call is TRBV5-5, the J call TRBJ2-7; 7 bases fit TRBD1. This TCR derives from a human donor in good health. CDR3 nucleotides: TGTGCCAGCAGTTCCTTCCCCCACAGGGGTATCTACGAGCAGTACTTC. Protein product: CASSSFPHRGIYEQYF.